What follows is one TCR beta chain and its context. Its matching antigen is unknown. Use of 60 Vbeta and 13 Jbeta primers characterized the PCR. TCRdb keeps only in-frame clones here, not all; method: immunoSEQ multiplex PCR. This table has 150,000 to 200,000 clones, about 64% appearing once. This record belongs to a study of cytomegalovirus exposure and HLA in healthy donors. Study-level results: Within a later analysis, the majority of CMV-associated TCR beta chains appeared HLA-restricted. There were some public TCRs occurring in many donors, but most TCR sequences were rare. As was reported, the HLA-A and HLA-B alleles of most subjects were accurately predicted from TCR beta sequences.

The germline V gene has CDR1 SGHDT and CDR2 YYEEEE. The V end was cut by 4 bases, the J end by 7 bases, with 8 bases between. The CDR3 extends over 12 amino acids. Material: PBMCs. The TCR sequence derives from a man aged 50 or older in good health and CMV-seronegative. The chain employs TRBV5-6 and TRBJ2-2; no reliable D call. For the CDR3, the DNA is TGTGCCAGCAGCCCCCGGGTCGGGGAGCTGTTTTTT. Its protein product is CASSPRVGELFF.